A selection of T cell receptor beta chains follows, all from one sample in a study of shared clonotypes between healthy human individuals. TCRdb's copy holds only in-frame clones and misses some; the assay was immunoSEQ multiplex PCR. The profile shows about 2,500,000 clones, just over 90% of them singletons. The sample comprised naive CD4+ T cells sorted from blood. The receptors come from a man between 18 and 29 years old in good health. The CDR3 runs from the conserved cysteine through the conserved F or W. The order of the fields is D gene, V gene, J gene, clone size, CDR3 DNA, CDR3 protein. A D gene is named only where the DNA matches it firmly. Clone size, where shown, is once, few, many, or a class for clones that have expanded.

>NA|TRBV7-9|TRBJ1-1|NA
TGTGCCAGCAGCCTTCATAATTGGGGGGACACTGAAGCTTTCTTT
CASSLHNWGDTEAFF
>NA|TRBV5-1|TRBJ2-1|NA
TGCGCCAGCAGCTTGGAACCCCAATTCGGGGTTGAGCAGTTCTTC
CASSLEPQFGVEQFF
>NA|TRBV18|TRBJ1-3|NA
TGTGCCAGCTTTCAGGTTACCTCGGGAAACACCATATATTTT
CASFQVTSGNTIYF
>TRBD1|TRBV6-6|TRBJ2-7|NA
TGTGCCAGCAGTTACCAGGGGGCTTTACGATACGAGCAGTACTTC
CASSYQGALRYEQYF
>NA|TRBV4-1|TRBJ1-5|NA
TGCGCCAGCAAGAAAACGGGGGACCCCTATGGGGAGCCCCAGCATTTT
CASKKTGDPYGEPQHF
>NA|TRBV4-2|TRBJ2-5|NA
TGTGCCAGCAGCCAAGATGGAAGTAGGTCGGAGACCCAGTACTTC
CASSQDGSRSETQYF
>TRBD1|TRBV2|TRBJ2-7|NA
TGTGCCAGCAGTGAAGGACAGGGGGCTATATACGAGCAGTACTTC
CASSEGQGAIYEQYF
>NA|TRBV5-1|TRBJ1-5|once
TGCGCCAGCAGCTTGTTTTCAGGGGAACACCAGCCCCAGCATTTT
CASSLFSGEHQPQHF
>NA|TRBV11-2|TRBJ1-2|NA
TGTGCCAGCAGCTTAGGGGCGGCTAACTATGGCTACACCTTC
CASSLGAANYGYTF
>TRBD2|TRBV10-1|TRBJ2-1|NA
TGCGCCAGCTCCCTCCTAGCGGGAGCCTACAATGAGCAGTTCTTC
CASSLLAGAYNEQFF
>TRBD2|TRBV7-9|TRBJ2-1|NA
TGTGCCAGCAGCTCCGGGGCGCTAGCGGGAGTTGAGCAGTTCTTC
CASSSGALAGVEQFF
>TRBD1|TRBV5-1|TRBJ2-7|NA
TGCGCCAGCAGCCTACCCCGGGACAGCATTTACGAGCAGTACTTC
CASSLPRDSIYEQYF
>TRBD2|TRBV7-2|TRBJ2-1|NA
TGTGCCAGCAGCTTAACCCTACTAGCGGGATCCTACAATGAGCAGTTCTTC
CASSLTLLAGSYNEQFF
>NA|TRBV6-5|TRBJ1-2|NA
TGTGCCAGCACGACTCTAAAGAACTATGGCTACACCTTC
CASTTLKNYGYTF
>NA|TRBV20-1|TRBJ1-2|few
TGCAGTGTACCAAGGGGTGGCTACACCTTC
CSVPRGGYTF
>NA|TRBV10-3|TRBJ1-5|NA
TGTGCCATCAGTGAGGGCAGGGAGTCTAATCAGCCCCAGCATTTT
CAISEGRESNQPQHF
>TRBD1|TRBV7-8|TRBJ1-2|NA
TGTGCCAGCAGTCCCGCAGGAGACAGGGGTTTATATGGCTACACCTTC
CASSPAGDRGLYGYTF
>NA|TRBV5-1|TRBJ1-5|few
TGCGCCAGCAGCTTAGCCCCCATTCAGCCCCAGCATTTT
CASSLAPIQPQHF
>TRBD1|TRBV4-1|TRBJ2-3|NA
TGCGCCAGCAGCCGTGGACAGGGATTCACAGATACGCAGTATTTT
CASSRGQGFTDTQYF
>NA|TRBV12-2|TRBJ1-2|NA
TGTGCAAGTCCCCGAGCGGGACAAATGGGCACCTTC
CASPRAGQMGTF
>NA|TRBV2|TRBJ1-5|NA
TGTGCCAGCAGTGCTTTCCGTGGAACGGGTCAGCCCCAGCATTTT
CASSAFRGTGQPQHF
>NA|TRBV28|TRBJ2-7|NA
TGTGCCAGCAGGAATGGGGGCCGCTCCTACGAGCAGTACTTC
CASRNGGRSYEQYF
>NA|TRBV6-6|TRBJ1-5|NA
TGTGCCAGCCGTAGGGAGACAATTACCAATCAGCCCCAGCATTTT
CASRRETITNQPQHF
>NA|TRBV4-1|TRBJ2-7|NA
TGCGCCAGCAGCCAAGATCTCTCGGCAAAATACGAGCAGTACTTC
CASSQDLSAKYEQYF
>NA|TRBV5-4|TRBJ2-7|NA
TGTGCCAGCAGCATCGATTCGACAGGTTACTCCTACGAGCAGTACTTC
CASSIDSTGYSYEQYF
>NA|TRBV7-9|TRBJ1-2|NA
TGTGCCAGCAGCCATGCGGGGACTTTGGGGGGCTACACCTTC
CASSHAGTLGGYTF